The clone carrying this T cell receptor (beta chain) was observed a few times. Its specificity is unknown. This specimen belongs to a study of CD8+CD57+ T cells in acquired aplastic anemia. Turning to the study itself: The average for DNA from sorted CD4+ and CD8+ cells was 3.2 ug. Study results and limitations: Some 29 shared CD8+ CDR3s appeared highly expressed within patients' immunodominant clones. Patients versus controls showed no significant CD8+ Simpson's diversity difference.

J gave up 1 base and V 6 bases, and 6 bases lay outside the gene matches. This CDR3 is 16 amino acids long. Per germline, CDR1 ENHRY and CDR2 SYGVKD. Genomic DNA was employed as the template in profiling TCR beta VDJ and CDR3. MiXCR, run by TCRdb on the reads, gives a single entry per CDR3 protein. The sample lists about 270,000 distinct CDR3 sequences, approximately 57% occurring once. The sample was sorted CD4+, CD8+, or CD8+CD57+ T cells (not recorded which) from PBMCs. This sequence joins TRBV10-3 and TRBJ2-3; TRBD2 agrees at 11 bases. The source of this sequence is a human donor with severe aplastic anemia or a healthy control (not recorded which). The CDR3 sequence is CAIRAGLADRTDTQYF. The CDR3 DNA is TGTGCCATCAGAGCGGGACTAGCGGACCGCACAGATACGCAGTATTTT.